This TCR beta chain was profiled in a study of shared clonotypes between healthy human individuals. The J segment lost 7 bases and the V segment lost 4 bases, leaving 8 bases of the junction unmatched. The CDR3 is 13 residues long. Germline V gene lookup returns CDR1 GTSNPN and CDR2 SVGIG (reference sequence). Roughly 27,000 T cell genomes, or around 0.2 ug DNA, went into the sorted-subset replicate PCRs. Profiling relied on immunoSEQ multiplex PCR, and the TCRdb table lists in-frame clones only, not all of them. The repertoire includes 2 million to 2.5 million clones, approximately 93% of them detected once, and approximately 0.36% sits in the top ten.

The gene calls are TRBV30 and TRBJ2-7; TRBD2 matches 9 bases. The sequencing input was naive CD4+ T cells from PBMCs. Subset of the sample: CD45RA+ positively selected. The sequence came from a man aged 18-30 years in good health. Some clones in this sample may be carry-over from other donors' samples. The CDR3 DNA reads as TGTGCCTGGACCTTAGCGGGAGTTAGGGAGCAGTACTTC. Its protein product is CAWTLAGVREQYF.